The T cell receptor beta chain under discussion was sequenced for a study of cytomegalovirus exposure and HLA in healthy donors. Findings and limits, study-wide: Sequencing likely caused a cluster of highly shared sequence variants. CMV antigen specificity was confirmed in vitro for a few CMV-associated chains. The study labeled fewer than 200 TCR beta chains cytomegalovirus-associated. Most TCR sequences were uncommon, yet certain public TCRs appeared in many donors.

Primers: 60 Vbeta forward and 13 Jbeta reverse. The method was immunoSEQ multiplex PCR; TCRdb's version includes in-frame clones alone and lacks a portion of them. The sample consists of 65,000 to 90,000 clones, about three quarters of them appearing once. CDR3 length: 13 residues. The germline V and J ends were trimmed by 5 bases and 4 bases, with 12 bases remaining between them. Germline CDR1 and CDR2: SGDLS and YYNGEE. Comment on this clone: As yet, its antigen is unknown.

Sequencing used PBMCs. The rearrangement joins TRBV9 to TRBJ1-2; possibly TRBD1 for D (6 bases). The origin of this receptor is a woman between 40 and 55 years old in good health and CMV-seropositive. The CDR3 region is CASRTGPGYGYTF. CDR3 coding DNA: TGTGCCAGCAGGACAGGTCCAGGCTATGGCTACACCTTC.